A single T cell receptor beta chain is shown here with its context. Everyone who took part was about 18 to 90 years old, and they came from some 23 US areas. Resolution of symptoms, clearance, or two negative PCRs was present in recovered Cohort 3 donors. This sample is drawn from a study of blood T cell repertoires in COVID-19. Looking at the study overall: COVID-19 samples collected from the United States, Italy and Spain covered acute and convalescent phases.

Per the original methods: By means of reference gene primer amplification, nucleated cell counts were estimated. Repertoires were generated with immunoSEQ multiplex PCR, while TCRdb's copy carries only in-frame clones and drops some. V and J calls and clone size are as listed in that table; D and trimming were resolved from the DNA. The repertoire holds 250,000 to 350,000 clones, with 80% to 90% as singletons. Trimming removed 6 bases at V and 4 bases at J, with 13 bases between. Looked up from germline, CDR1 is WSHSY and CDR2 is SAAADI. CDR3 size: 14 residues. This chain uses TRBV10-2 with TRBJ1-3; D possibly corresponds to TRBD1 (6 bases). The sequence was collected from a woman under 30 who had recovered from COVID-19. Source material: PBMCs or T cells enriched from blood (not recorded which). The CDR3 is CASRDSPIGNTIYF. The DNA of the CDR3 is TGCGCCAGCAGGGACAGTCCCATCGGAAACACCATATATTTT.